The subject of this entry is one TCR beta chain. Its antigen is still unknown. Per-base quality was not reported, and no clone a single base away is much larger than it. This sample is part of a study of cytomegalovirus exposure and HLA in healthy donors listed by TCRdb under 2017. Context from the whole study: An earlier analysis of several hundred of the donors reported about 250 Gb of sequence data and around 120 million unique TCR beta sequences from about 179 million T cells. An early release that covered 500 to 800 HLA-typed donors contained around 300 gigabases of sequencing data and 70 million to 100 million unique TCR sequences. Among the roughly 370 genotyped donors, approximately 76% belonged to the genetic ancestry cluster associated with self-reported Caucasian donors. The study aimed to test whether signatures of past pathogen exposure could be identified by cataloging public T cell receptors. The T cell repertoires of some 670 subjects were profiled by immunosequencing and related to cytomegalovirus serostatus. In addition to the first cohort of 666 subjects, a separate validation cohort of about 120 different subjects was used. To predict cytomegalovirus infection status, the study combined high-throughput TCR immunosequencing, statistical association of individual TCRs with disease status, and machine learning. A later analysis re-examined previously published TCR beta repertoires from more than 550 donors and added high-resolution HLA genotyping to investigate patterns of TCR occurrence. In the later analysis, no new phenotypic data were used to find candidate immune exposures; instead, reliance was placed on TCR beta sequences and their occurrence across donors. To decide whether each TCR beta V gene segment behaved as functional or pseudogenic, an earlier analysis of 587 of the donors relied on high-throughput TCR beta sequencing. Alongside the repertoire data, information on donor age, sex, ethnicity and CMV serostatus was compiled. Genome-wide SNP genotypes for about 65% of the roughly 700 donors were used in a later genetic analysis, which treated that subset as a discovery cohort. Every discovery cohort repertoire had been produced on one sequencing platform. HLA typing included class I and class II loci at four-digit resolution. Typing coverage differed by locus: A, B, C, DRB1 and DQB1 were typed in roughly 620-640 donors, DQA1 in about 550, DPA1 in 600 to 610, and DPB1 in around 440. Roughly five DR-DQ haplotypes were handled as single units for association and clustering, since linkage in the cohort was strong. On average, about 200,000 unique TCR beta nucleotide sequences were sequenced per donor among 398 genotyped donors of the cohort, with roughly 20% of those sequences being non-productive.

In total, fewer than 750 healthy bone marrow donors made up the cohort. At the time of sampling, every cohort member was nominally healthy, though immune exposures that went unrecorded were likely present. The donor was CMV seropositive and belonged to the group of 250 to 300 seropositive cohort members. Every donor gave a peripheral blood sample, and the peripheral blood mononuclear cells from that sample were used for TCR beta sequencing. The Qiagen DNeasy Blood Extraction Kit was used to extract genomic DNA from the blood cell samples. Paper-wide results and their limitations: In a later analysis, HLA-associated TCR beta chains were found to be more clonally expanded and to have lower generation probabilities than equally common non-associated chains. HLA typing was unavailable for some donors at each locus, so association tests used only the typed subset. A later analysis associated about 16,000 TCR beta sequences with specific HLA alleles at a false discovery rate of 0.05. Assigning TCR associations to individual alleles was difficult when HLA alleles, especially DR and DQ, strongly co-occurred. Most TCR sequences were observed very rarely across donors, whereas some public TCRs were present in many individuals. The cohort was sequenced for TCR beta chains only, and without alpha or paired-chain data the features that could be detected were limited. According to the authors, the approach could potentially be generalized to other disease states and immunological phenotypes. Linkage disequilibrium might explain the correlated functional status among segregating V segments, but an unknown experimental factor could not be excluded. A further reported finding was that TCR beta sequences accurately predicted the HLA-A and HLA-B alleles for most subjects in the first cohort. About 15 rarely observed V segments, including chromosome 9 orphons, were excluded from the earlier analysis of approximately 500 of the donors because counts were too low. The presence/absence analyses assumed that sequencing depth was roughly uniform across donors, and that assumption may not be true. Some IMGT-functional V segments, including TRBV6-2 and TRBV6-3, could not be told apart with the 87-base-pair reads, so those segments were excluded. The classifier was reported to diagnose cytomegalovirus status with high specificity and sensitivity in both the original and validation cohorts. According to a later genetic analysis, donors in an Asian-associated ancestry cluster had fewer N-insertions in productive TCRs than the roughly 660-donor mean. In a later analysis, most CMV-associated TCR beta chains were found to appear HLA-restricted, with HLA associations seemingly driven largely by CMV exposure. A later analysis reported that several top co-occurrence clusters appeared linked to parvovirus B19, influenza, CMV and Epstein-Barr virus. Broadly in line with IMGT annotations, most TCR beta V segments showed up in productive rearrangements about 87% or about 30% of the time in an earlier analysis of several hundred of the donors. According to a later analysis, TCR association rates differed among HLA loci, with DRB1 alleles showing the most associated TCRs and HLA-C alleles showing the fewest. In the study, around 150 TCR beta chains were listed as associated with cytomegalovirus. A later genetic analysis associated a missense DCLRE1C variant with V-gene and J-gene trimming of TCR beta chains, and an independent cohort replicated the association. A cluster of highly shared sequence variants was judged likely to be a technical artifact of the sequencing pipeline. A few of the identified cytomegalovirus-associated TCR beta chains were confirmed in vitro to be specific for cytomegalovirus antigens. Immune exposure information for the cohort was limited to CMV serostatus.

The library came from the immunoSEQ multiplex PCR assay. The multiplex PCR relied on a mix of 60 forward primers for TCR Vbeta segments and 13 reverse primers for TCR Jbeta segments. The CDR3 region of rearranged TCR beta genes was amplified from genomic DNA by a multiplex PCR assay. The amplified TCR beta libraries were sequenced on the Illumina HiSeq System as 87-base-pair reads. The paper's processing steps were these. A later analysis tallied roughly 78 million unique TCR beta chains across the 666 repertoires, and 10 million to 11 million of those chains were shared by two or more donors. Raw reads were error-corrected and collapsed into unique sequences with a nearest-neighbor algorithm that merged closely related sequences to remove PCR and sequencing errors. V, D and J gene segments were assigned by aligning CDR3 sequences to IMGT reference sequences. For a sequence to be retained, a match of at least six nucleotides was required to both a V gene segment and a J gene segment. A rearrangement was called productive if the CDR3 had no stop codons and remained in frame with V and J, and every other rearrangement was called non-productive. Following IMGT convention, CDR3 was defined as the stretch from the second conserved V-encoded cysteine up to the conserved J-encoded phenylalanine. In an earlier analysis of more than 550 of the donors, sequences lacking an unambiguous match to a single V gene segment were excluded. An earlier analysis of just under 600 of the donors called V segments functional above 56.7% productive rearrangements and segregating when the between-donor standard deviation exceeded 5%. A statistical classification framework was developed to diagnose cytomegalovirus status using the catalog of TCR beta chain sequences. In a later analysis, V and J genes were assigned by comparing TCR nucleotide sequences against IMGT/GENE-DB human TR gene sequences. Using the TCRdist pipeline, a later analysis assigned CDR3 sequences along with most-parsimonious VDJ recombination scenarios. A later analysis defined each TCR beta chain by its CDR3 amino acid sequence plus V-gene family, and excluded reads lacking a unique V-gene family. A later analysis removed several hundred highly shared, low-generation-probability nucleotide sequences to deal with suspected cross-contamination and a sequencing artifact. For each public chain, a later analysis derived a clonal expansion index from normalized ranks of inferred template counts within each repertoire. Generation probabilities in a later analysis came from a VDJ recombination model fitted to out-of-frame rearrangements, and those results were checked against IGoR. A later analysis scored TCR-TCR, TCR-HLA and TCR-CMV co-occurrence with hypergeometric tests, applying a repertoire-size bias correction to TCR pairs. To estimate false discovery rates, a later analysis permuted the HLA or CMV assignments 20 times. In a later analysis, co-occurring TCRs were grouped with DBSCAN, and TCRdist sequence similarity was added when clustering was performed within HLA-allele-positive subsets. For co-occurrence clustering, repertoires with fewer than 30,000 or more than 120,000 public chains were excluded, along with roughly 5 repertoires with anomalous nucleotide sharing. The source is immuneACCESS, and TCRdb retained only in-frame sequences with V and J called. Part of the clones is not carried over; for the studies checked, unresolved V genes explain less than half of this, and the remainder is unexplained. Clone size and the V and J calls come from that table; the DNA yielded D and trimming. The sample table lists around 100,000 clones, roughly 78% of them with a count of one. The ten biggest clones cover approximately 4% of the sample.

From the germline V gene (reference sequence), CDR1 is MNHEY and CDR2 is SMNVEV. The CDR3 covers 16 residues, taking in both the cysteine and the phenylalanine. Only the CDR3 portion is preserved as DNA: 48 bases, with reading frame beginning at the first base. V has 4 bases trimmed and J has 1 base trimmed; junction bases matching no gene number 9. Rearrangement joined TRBV27 to TRBJ1-1, and 7 bases in between align with TRBD1. This receptor was identified in a male donor in good health and CMV-seropositive. Sequenced input: PBMCs. The DNA sequence reads TGTGCCAGCAGTTCGCGGAGAAACAGGGGGAACACTGAAGCTTTCTTT. Translation gives CASSSRRNRGNTEAFF.